The 29 T cell receptor beta chains in this list originate from one sample, sequenced in a study of blood T cell repertoires in COVID-19. Sequencing was performed with immunoSEQ multiplex PCR; in TCRdb, only in-frame clones are kept and a portion is missing. This table holds 72,000 or so clones, 88% found once. The sample was peripheral blood. The receptors shown here come from a man in his fifties with active COVID-19.

The chain joins TRBV30 to TRBJ2-1, with 10 positions matching TRBD2. The CDR3 runs to 15 residues. Trimming cost V 0 bases and J 7 bases; bases outside gene matches: 6. CDR1 and CDR2 from the germline V gene are GTSNPN and SVGIG (reference sequence). The CDR3 sequence: CAWSVGLAASNEQFF. CDR3 DNA sequence: TGTGCCTGGAGTGTAGGACTAGCGGCTTCAAATGAGCAGTTCTTC.

The CDR3 nucleotides are TGCGCCAGCAGCCAAGAGGGGGCGGGAGGTGGAGTTTCAGATACGCAGTATTTT. Amino acid sequence: CASSQEGAGGGVSDTQYF. V and J are TRBV4-3 and TRBJ2-3; TRBD2 aligns across 8 bases. The germline V gene encodes CDR1 LGHNA and CDR2 YSLEER. The junction had 12 bases not matched to a gene; V was cut back by 0 bases and J by 4 bases. The CDR3 is 18 residues long.

The gene calls are TRBV28 and TRBJ1-1; D unclear. The germline gives CDR1 MDHEN, CDR2 SYDVKM. Between the trimmed V and J ends, which lost 3 bases and 11 bases, there was a span of 16 bases. The CDR3 length is 13 residues. The CDR3 nucleotides are TGTGCCAGCAGTTTGGGCACTCCCGTGAAGGCTTTCTTT. As protein: CASSLGTPVKAFF.

The gene calls are TRBV5-6 and TRBJ1-1, with D perhaps matching TRBD1 (5 bases). Per the germline V gene, CDR1 is SGHDT and CDR2 is YYEEEE. This CDR3 has 17 residues. The ends were cut back, 2 bases at V and 2 bases at J, with 19 bases in the middle. CDR3 loop: CASSLPLGGGSNTEAFF. CDR3 DNA sequence: TGTGCCAGCAGCTTACCCCTCGGGGGAGGGAGCAACACTGAAGCTTTCTTT. The full variable domain, completed using reference TRBV5-6 and TRBJ1-1, is DAGVTQSPTHLIKTRGQQVTLRCSPKSGHDTVSWYQQALGQGPQFIFQYYEEEERQRGNFPDRFSGHQFPNYSSELNVNALLLGDSALYLCASSLPLGGGSNTEAFFGQGTRLTVV.

This chain links TRBV27 with TRBJ2-1; D is possibly TRBD2 (6 bases). Germline V CDR1 and CDR2: MNHEY, SMNVEV (reference sequence). The CDR3 is 16 amino acids. V was shortened by 7 bases and J by 4 bases, with 20 bases between the two germline ends. CDR3 amino acids: CASIGDFPRAYNEQFF. The CDR3 DNA sequence: TGTGCCAGCATTGGGGACTTCCCCCGAGCATACAATGAGCAGTTCTTC.

This chain links TRBV5-6 with TRBJ2-3; D is undetermined. CDR1 SGHDT and CDR2 YYEEEE come from the germline V gene. V was pared by 0 bases and J by 3 bases, with 8 bases between. The CDR3 sequence is 14 residues long. The CDR3 loop reads CASSLVAVTDTQYF. In DNA form, the CDR3 reads TGTGCCAGCAGCTTGGTTGCGGTAACAGATACGCAGTATTTT.

This chain connects TRBV5-6 to TRBJ2-3, with 13 bases fitting TRBD2. Per the germline V gene, CDR1 is SGHDT and CDR2 is YYEEEE. The CDR3 runs 17 residues. The J segment lost 2 bases and the V segment lost 0 bases, leaving 3 bases of the junction unmatched. The CDR3 loop is CASSLELAGGFTDTQYF. CDR3 in DNA: TGTGCCAGCAGCTTGGAACTAGCGGGAGGGTTCACAGATACGCAGTATTTT.

The genes are TRBV9 and TRBJ2-3, with a weak D call TRBD2 (5 bases). V lost 3 bases and J lost 2, with 13 bases in between. Germline values: CDR1 SGDLS, CDR2 YYNGEE. This CDR3 has 15 residues. The CDR3 loop is CASSALPGTTDTQYF. In nucleotides, the CDR3 is TGTGCCAGCAGCGCCCTACCGGGAACCACAGATACGCAGTATTTT.

The chain combines TRBV6-5 with TRBJ1-1, with 9 nucleotides matching TRBD1. The CDR3 is 14 amino acids. Germline V gene lookup returns CDR1 MNHEY and CDR2 SVGAGI. The J segment lost 7 bases and the V segment lost 6 bases, leaving 9 bases of the junction unmatched. The DNA for the CDR3 is TGTGCCAGCAGGGGGACAGGGTTGAATGATGAAGCTTTCTTT. It translates to CASRGTGLNDEAFF.

The genes are TRBV4-3 and TRBJ2-5, with D unresolved. Germline assignment: CDR1 LGHNA and CDR2 YSLEER. The length of the CDR3 is 13 residues. Trimming stripped 0 bases from V and 7 bases from J, with 9 bases between. CDR3 coding DNA: TGCGCCAGCAGCCAAGACCTCAGTGGGACCCAGTACTTC. This codes for CASSQDLSGTQYF.

This sequence joins TRBV19 and TRBJ2-1; no definite D call. This CDR3 has 16 residues. V dropped 3 bases and J dropped 0 bases, with 12 bases sitting between them. From germline, CDR1 is LNHDA and CDR2 SQIVND (reference sequence). CDR3: CASSIRRRSSYNEQFF. The CDR3 DNA follows: TGTGCCAGTAGTATCCGGAGACGGAGCTCCTACAATGAGCAGTTCTTC.

The chain employs TRBV28 and TRBJ1-2; a weak D match, TRBD1 (5 bases). Trimming shortened V by 4 bases and J by 6 bases, and 18 bases separated the two germline ends. The CDR3 spans 15 residues. CDR1 is MDHEN and CDR2 is SYDVKM in the germline V gene. The CDR3 nucleotides read TGTGCCAGCAGTTCCCCCTCGCAGGGTCGGGATGGCTACACCTTC. It specifies CASSSPSQGRDGYTF.

In this sample, this clone turned up once. The chain combines TRBV19 with TRBJ1-2; D gene ambiguous. This CDR3 has 14 residues. Trimming left V 6 bases short and J 5 bases short, with 16 bases between. The germline V gene has CDR1 LNHDA and CDR2 SQIVND (reference sequence). CDR3 in DNA: TGTGCCAGTAGCGATCCAGCCGGCGGATATGGCTACACCTTC. Its translation is CASSDPAGGYGYTF.

The chain combines TRBV28 with TRBJ1-1, with 7 bases fitting TRBD1. CDR3 size: 14 residues. Trimming at V came to 5 bases and at J to 6 bases, leaving 9 bases not matched to a gene. Per germline, CDR1 MDHEN and CDR2 SYDVKM. The CDR3 spells CASSLGTARPEAFF. In nucleotides, the CDR3 is TGTGCCAGCAGTCTCGGGACAGCTCGCCCTGAAGCTTTCTTT. The full variable domain, rest sourced from reference TRBV28 and TRBJ1-1, is DVKVTQSSRYLVKRTGEKVFLECVQDMDHENMFWYRQDPGLGLRLIYFSYDVKMKEKGDIPEGYSVSREKKERFSLILESASTNQTSMYLCASSLGTARPEAFFGQGTRLTVV.

This rearrangement joins TRBV18 to TRBJ1-5; D might be TRBD1 (6 bases). Trimming cost V 1 base and J 5 bases, with 15 bases left between them. CDR1 is KGHSH, CDR2 LQKENI, per germline. CDR3 size: 16 residues. In DNA, the CDR3 is TGTGCCAGCTCACCACTCGGAACAGGGTGGGATCAGCCCCAGCATTTT. This translates into CASSPLGTGWDQPQHF.

The V and J genes are TRBV5-6 and TRBJ2-5, with a weak D call TRBD2 (6 bases). CDR1 SGHDT and CDR2 YYEEEE come from the germline V gene. The CDR3 is 16 amino acids. V gave up 1 base and J gave up 2 bases, with 15 bases separating them. The DNA for the CDR3 is TGTGCCAGCAGCTTGTTGACACTAGCCTGGCAAGAGACCCAGTACTTC. Translating gives CASSLLTLAWQETQYF.

The chain uses TRBV6-5 and TRBJ1-4; D gene unclear. The germline V gene encodes CDR1 MNHEY and CDR2 SVGAGI. This CDR3 is built from 16 residues. V lost 2 bases to trimming and J lost 0 bases, with 10 bases between them. The CDR3, as DNA: TGTGCCAGCAGTTACCTCTATCAGGCAACTAATGAAAAACTGTTTTTT. Translated: CASSYLYQATNEKLFF.

The gene calls are TRBV4-1 and TRBJ2-5, with 10 bases aligning to TRBD2. The germline CDR1 and CDR2 sequences are MGHRA and YSYEKL. The CDR3 has 15 residues. V lost 3 bases to trimming and J lost 2 bases; unmatched junction nucleotides: 3. CDR3 DNA: TGCGCCAGCAGCCAGGGGACTAGCGCTCAAGAGACCCAGTACTTC. Its translation is CASSQGTSAQETQYF.

This clone was seen only a few times. The chain joins TRBV28 to TRBJ2-2; TRBD2 agrees at 12 bases. The CDR3 is made up of 14 amino acids. Germline-derived CDR1 and CDR2 are MDHEN and SYDVKM. Germline trimming cut 11 bases from V and 5 bases from J; bases unmatched to any gene: 6. For the CDR3, the DNA is TGTGCCGCTAACCTAGCGGGAGGGACCGGGGAGCTGTTTTTT. Translation gives CAANLAGGTGELFF.

The chain recombines TRBV28 with TRBJ2-7, with 7 bases aligning to TRBD2. Germline values: CDR1 MDHEN, CDR2 SYDVKM. The CDR3 spans 15 residues. With 3 bases clipped from V and 2 bases from J, the junction kept 7 bases outside the gene matches. The CDR3 protein is CASSLGGVSAYEQYF. The CDR3, as DNA: TGTGCCAGCAGTTTGGGAGGGGTTAGCGCCTACGAGCAGTACTTC. Based on the CDR3 plus reference TRBV28 and TRBJ2-7, the full variable domain is DVKVTQSSRYLVKRTGEKVFLECVQDMDHENMFWYRQDPGLGLRLIYFSYDVKMKEKGDIPEGYSVSREKKERFSLILESASTNQTSMYLCASSLGGVSAYEQYFGPGTRLTVT.

The chain couples TRBV3-1 (or the pseudogene TRBV3-2) to TRBJ1-1, with 10 bases that match TRBD1. The CDR3 is made up of 14 amino acids. Germline loops: CDR1 LGHDT, CDR2 YNNKEL (reference sequence). V lost 4 bases and J lost 5; bases outside the gene matches: 4. The CDR3 sequence is CASSRQGAQTEAFF. The CDR3 nucleotides read TGTGCCAGCAGCCGACAGGGGGCGCAAACTGAAGCTTTCTTT.

The chain links TRBV14 to TRBJ1-2, with 7 bases fitting TRBD1. With V trimmed by 3 bases and J by 7 bases, 8 bases remained unmatched. CDR3 size: 14 residues. The germline V gene has CDR1 SGHDN and CDR2 FVKESK. CDR3 nucleotides: TGTGCCAGCAGCCATAGTCAGGGGGTCTCTGGCTACACCTTC. Protein sequence: CASSHSQGVSGYTF.

The chain uses TRBV28 and TRBJ2-1, with D perhaps matching TRBD2 (6 bases). The germline CDR1 and CDR2 sequences are MDHEN and SYDVKM. The CDR3 is made up of 15 amino acids. The V and J ends lost 6 bases and 9 bases respectively, with 21 bases between them. This CDR3 reads CASSPGSTSSGEQFF. As DNA, the CDR3 is TGTGCCAGCAGCCCAGGGTCCACAAGTAGCGGTGAGCAGTTCTTC. Variable domain in full (rest from reference TRBV28 and TRBJ2-1): DVKVTQSSRYLVKRTGEKVFLECVQDMDHENMFWYRQDPGLGLRLIYFSYDVKMKEKGDIPEGYSVSREKKERFSLILESASTNQTSMYLCASSPGSTSSGEQFFGPGTRLTVL.

This clone was recorded only once. The chain links TRBV6-5 to TRBJ1-6; D call uncertain. The CDR3 spans 14 residues. Trimming pared 5 bases from V and 6 bases from J, leaving 11 bases between. CDR1 is MNHEY and CDR2 is SVGAGI in the germline V gene. The CDR3 is CASSISVTNSPLHF. The CDR3, as DNA: TGTGCCAGCAGTATCTCAGTTACTAATTCACCCCTCCACTTT.

The J gene is TRBJ2-2, the V gene TRBV5-5; a possible D gene is TRBD2 (6 bases). V gave up 2 bases and J gave up 4 bases, with 9 bases separating them. This CDR3 has 14 residues. Per germline, CDR1 SGHKS and CDR2 YYEKEE (reference sequence). The CDR3 DNA reads TGTGCCAGCAGCTTTGGGAGGTTCACCGGGGAGCTGTTTTTT. Translated: CASSFGRFTGELFF.

This clone occurred once. The chain is built from TRBV9 and TRBJ2-1; 9 nucleotides match TRBD2. The germline CDR1 and CDR2 sequences are SGDLS and YYNGEE. The CDR3 is made up of 14 amino acids. The V gene end was trimmed by 4 bases and the J gene end by 7 bases; junction bases not matched to a gene: 6. The CDR3 loop reads CASSLRTSENEQFF. The DNA for the CDR3 is TGTGCCAGCAGCCTACGGACTAGCGAGAATGAGCAGTTCTTC. Full variable domain (missing parts from reference TRBV9 and TRBJ2-1): DSGVTQTPKHLITATGQRVTLRCSPRSGDLSVYWYQQSLDQGLQFLIQYYNGEERAKGNILERFSAQQFPDLHSELNLSSLELGDSALYFCASSLRTSENEQFFGPGTRLTVL.

J is TRBJ2-2 and V is TRBV11-3, with TRBD1 as a possible D gene (6 bases). The V end lost 4 bases, the J end lost 3 bases, and 12 bases lay between the germline ends. The germline V gene has CDR1 SGHNT and CDR2 YENEEA. CDR3 size: 15 residues. CDR3 sequence reads: CASSWSGAHTGELFF. As DNA, the CDR3 is TGTGCCAGCAGCTGGTCAGGGGCCCACACCGGGGAGCTGTTTTTT.

This chain connects TRBV4-3 to TRBJ1-6; 9 bases map to TRBD1. The trim removed 0 bases at V and 7 bases at J, leaving 1 base unmatched. The CDR3 extends over 15 amino acids. The V gene's germline CDR1 is LGHNA and CDR2 YSLEER. CDR3 nucleotide sequence: TGCGCCAGCAGCCAAGAGACAGGGGGAAATTCACCCCTCCACTTT. The encoded protein is CASSQETGGNSPLHF.

This chain links TRBV5-6 with TRBJ2-7; D is perhaps TRBD1 (6 bases). The germline V gene encodes CDR1 SGHDT and CDR2 YYEEEE. Trimming cost V 4 bases and J 7 bases, with 24 bases left between them. The CDR3 is 16 residues long. The CDR3 region is CASSMLDSSIQPEQYF. In nucleotides, the CDR3 is TGTGCCAGCAGCATGTTGGACAGTTCCATTCAACCTGAGCAGTACTTC.